Included here is one TCR beta chain sequence, with context. What this receptor recognizes is not known. Base qualities are missing; no much larger clone stands one base away. At the junction V is shortened by 2 bases and J by 2 bases; bases outside the gene matches: 8. CDR1 and CDR2 were assigned from the germline V gene (reference sequence) as DFQATT and SNEGSKA. Including the terminal cysteine and phenylalanine, the CDR3 comprises 16 residues. This entry keeps only the CDR3 DNA: 48 bases, framed from base 1. This specimen comes from a study of breast tumors, draining lymph nodes, adjacent tissues listed by TCRdb under 2016. Concerning the study at large: In breast cancer patients, the study compared the TCR beta repertoires of tumor, adjacent nontumor tissue and axillary lymph nodes. In human breast cancer, the study set out to assess how tumor, surrounding tissue and draining lymph node repertoires relate to one another and whether T cells might be exchanged between them. Summary of the overall study and its limitations: Tumor T-cell repertoires showed less diversity than lymph node repertoires and more diversity than nontumor tissue repertoires, and tumor T-cell repertoires showed preferential V and J gene usage. The data were considered consistent with most tumor T cells being derived from the lymph node and subsequently expanding within tumor tissue. The similarity between tumor and nontumor tissue repertoires was significantly greater in luminal-like breast cancer than in basal-like breast cancer. Rather than being directly demonstrated, the conclusion that tumor T cells originate in lymph nodes was presented as consistent with a hypothesis.

The lymph node samples were taken from the axillary draining lymph nodes of breast cancer patients. Sequencing relied on an Illumina HiSeq 2000. Multiplex PCR amplification was used to build the TCR beta chain libraries. High-throughput sequencing was used to analyze the amplified TCR beta chain products. In TCRdb, the public reads were trimmed at Q25 with fastp and aligned with MiXCR, with productive beta chains retained. Merged by CDR3 protein, the rows form single entries marked with the most common genes and DNA. This sample gives approximately 210,000 distinct CDR3 sequences in total; under 35% of them show up just once. The ten largest make up about 3.9% of the sample.

Sequenced: axillary lymph node tissue. The chain links TRBV20-1 with TRBJ2-2, with TRBD1 identical over 7 junction bases. This receptor was taken from a female donor with breast cancer. Some clones in this sample may be carry-over from other donors' samples. The CDR3 protein: CSARPWTGRNTGELFF. The DNA reads TGCAGTGCTAGACCCTGGACAGGCCGCAACACCGGGGAGCTGTTTTTT.